This T cell receptor (beta chain) was recovered during a study of cytomegalovirus exposure and HLA in healthy donors. Looked up from germline, CDR1 is SGHRS and CDR2 is YFSETQ. The CDR3 sequence is 13 residues long. V lost 4 bases and J 6 bases, leaving 13 bases between the germline ends. 60 Vbeta and 13 Jbeta primers were used in PCR. Using immunoSEQ multiplex PCR, the repertoire was profiled, and TCRdb retains in-frame clones only, with some absent. Its table lists over 100,000 clones. The chain links TRBV5-1 to TRBJ1-1, with TRBD1 as a possible D gene (5 bases). Material for sequencing was PBMCs. This receptor was identified in a woman between 40 and 50 years old in good health and CMV-seropositive. For the CDR3, the DNA is TGCGCCAGCAGCCCCGACAGTGGCCCTGAAGCTTTCTTT. Amino acid sequence: CASSPDSGPEAFF.